A selection of T cell receptor beta chains follows, all from one sample in a study of chemoradiotherapy in HPV16-positive cancers. The table came from immunoSEQ multiplex PCR; TCRdb's copy has only in-frame clones and leaves some out. This table has 1,500 to 2,500 clones, around nine tenths appearing once. The sample consisted of tumor tissue, taken from a patient who underwent chemoradiotherapy. These receptors originate from a human donor with HPV-associated anogenital cancer. Each CDR3 is given with its conserved first and last residue.

V gene: TRBV7-8; J gene: TRBJ1-2; CDR3 protein: CASSLESRGYTF
V gene: TRBV11-1; J gene: TRBJ1-1; CDR3 protein: CASSFGRGTEAFF
V gene: TRBV9; J gene: TRBJ2-7; CDR3 protein: CASSVSSLSPVAEQYF
V gene: TRBV2; J gene: TRBJ1-2; CDR3 protein: CASSEQGAHYGYTF
V gene: TRBV30; J gene: TRBJ2-5; CDR3 protein: CAWVGAGEVTQYF
V gene: TRBV7-9; J gene: TRBJ2-1; CDR3 protein: CASSPTSGGYSYNEQFF
V gene: TRBV6-1; J gene: TRBJ1-2; CDR3 protein: CASSLYGYTF
V gene: TRBV6-6; J gene: TRBJ2-5; CDR3 protein: CASSSPDRNQETQYF
V gene: TRBV6-5; J gene: TRBJ1-2; CDR3 protein: CASSFGPSANYGYTF
V gene: TRBV5-6; J gene: TRBJ1-3; CDR3 protein: CASSLPGQNTGNTIYF
V gene: TRBV5-5; J gene: TRBJ1-4; CDR3 protein: CASSWDGYNEKLFF
V gene: TRBV10-3; J gene: TRBJ2-1; CDR3 protein: CAISESVGSGGATYNEQFF
V gene: TRBV10-2; J gene: TRBJ2-5; CDR3 protein: CASSDPSGGAGETQYF
V gene: TRBV11-3; J gene: TRBJ1-1; CDR3 protein: CASSQNPGTVAFF
V gene: TRBV28; J gene: TRBJ2-1; CDR3 protein: CASSFRDRYNEQFF
V gene: TRBV25-1; J gene: TRBJ2-3; CDR3 protein: CASTAGDTQYF
V gene: TRBV6-5; J gene: NA; CDR3 protein: CASSSEDRTYYEQYF